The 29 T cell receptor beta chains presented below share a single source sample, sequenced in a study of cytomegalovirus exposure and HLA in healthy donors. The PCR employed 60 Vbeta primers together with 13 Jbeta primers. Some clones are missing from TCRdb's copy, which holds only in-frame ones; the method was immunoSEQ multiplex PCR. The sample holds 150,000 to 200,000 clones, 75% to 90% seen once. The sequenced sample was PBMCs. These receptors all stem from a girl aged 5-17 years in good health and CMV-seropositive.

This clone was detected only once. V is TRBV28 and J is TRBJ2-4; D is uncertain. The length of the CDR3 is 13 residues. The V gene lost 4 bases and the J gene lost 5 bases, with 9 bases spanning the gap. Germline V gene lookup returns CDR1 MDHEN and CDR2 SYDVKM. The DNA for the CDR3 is TGTGCCAGCAGTTACCCTACTGAAAACATTCAGTACTTC. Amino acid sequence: CASSYPTENIQYF.

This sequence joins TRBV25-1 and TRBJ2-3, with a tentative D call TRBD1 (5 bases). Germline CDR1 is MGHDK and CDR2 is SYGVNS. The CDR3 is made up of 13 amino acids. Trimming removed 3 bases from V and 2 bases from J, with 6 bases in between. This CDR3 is CASSDRVTDTQYF. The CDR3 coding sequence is TGTGCCAGCAGTGACAGGGTCACAGATACGCAGTATTTT.

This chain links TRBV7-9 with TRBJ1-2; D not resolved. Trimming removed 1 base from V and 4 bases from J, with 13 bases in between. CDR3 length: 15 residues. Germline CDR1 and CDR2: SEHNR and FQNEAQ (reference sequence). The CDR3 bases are TGTGCCAGCAGCTTAGGTTTTCTGGAGCCCTATGGCTACACCTTC. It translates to CASSLGFLEPYGYTF.

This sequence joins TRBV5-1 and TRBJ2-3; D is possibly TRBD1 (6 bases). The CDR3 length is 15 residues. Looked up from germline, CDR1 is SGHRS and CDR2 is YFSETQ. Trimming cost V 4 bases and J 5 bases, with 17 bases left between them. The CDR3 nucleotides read TGCGCCAGCAGCCCCCCGGCAGGGGACGGAGATACGCAGTATTTT. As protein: CASSPPAGDGDTQYF.

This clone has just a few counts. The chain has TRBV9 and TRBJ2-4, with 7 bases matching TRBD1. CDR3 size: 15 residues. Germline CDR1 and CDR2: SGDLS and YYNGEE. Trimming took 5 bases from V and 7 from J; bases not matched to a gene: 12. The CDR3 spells CASSETGSFGNIQYF. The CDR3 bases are TGTGCCAGCAGTGAGACAGGGTCTTTCGGGAACATTCAGTACTTC.

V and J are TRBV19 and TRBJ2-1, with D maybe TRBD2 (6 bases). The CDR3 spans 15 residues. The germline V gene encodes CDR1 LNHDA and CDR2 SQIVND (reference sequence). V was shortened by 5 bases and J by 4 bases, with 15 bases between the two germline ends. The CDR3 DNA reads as TGTGCCAGTAGTCCCAGTAGCGGAGCTTACAATGAGCAGTTCTTC. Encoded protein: CASSPSSGAYNEQFF.

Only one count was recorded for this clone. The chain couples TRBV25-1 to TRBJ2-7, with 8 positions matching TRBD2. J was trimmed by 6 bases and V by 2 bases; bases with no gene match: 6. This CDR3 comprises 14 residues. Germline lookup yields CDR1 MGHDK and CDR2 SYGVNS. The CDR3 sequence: CASSETSGGREQYF. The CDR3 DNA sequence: TGTGCCAGCAGTGAAACTAGCGGAGGCCGCGAGCAGTACTTC.

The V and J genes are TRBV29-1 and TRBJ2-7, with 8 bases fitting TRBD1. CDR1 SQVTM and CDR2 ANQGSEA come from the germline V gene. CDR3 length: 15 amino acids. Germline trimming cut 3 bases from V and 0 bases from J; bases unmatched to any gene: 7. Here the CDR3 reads CSVDGTGLNSYEQYF. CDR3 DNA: TGCAGCGTTGATGGGACAGGTCTCAACTCCTACGAGCAGTACTTC.

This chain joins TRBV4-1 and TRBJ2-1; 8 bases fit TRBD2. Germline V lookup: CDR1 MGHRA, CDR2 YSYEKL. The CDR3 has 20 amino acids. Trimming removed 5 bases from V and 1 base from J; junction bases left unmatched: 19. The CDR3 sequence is CASSFSATGGDLLSYNEQFF. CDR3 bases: TGCGCCAGCAGCTTTTCTGCAACGGGGGGGGACCTCCTTTCCTACAATGAGCAGTTCTTC.

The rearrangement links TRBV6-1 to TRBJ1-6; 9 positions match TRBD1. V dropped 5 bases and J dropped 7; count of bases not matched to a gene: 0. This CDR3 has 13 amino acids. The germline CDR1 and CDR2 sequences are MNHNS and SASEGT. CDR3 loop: CASSTGGNSPLHF. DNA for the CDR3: TGTGCCAGCAGTACAGGGGGCAATTCACCCCTCCACTTT.

The CDR3 reads CASSLAGGGYGYTF. The CDR3 DNA reads as TGCGCCAGCAGCTTGGCCGGCGGGGGATATGGCTACACCTTC. The V call is TRBV5-1, the J call TRBJ1-2; a weak D match, TRBD1 (5 bases). With 0 bases removed from V and 5 bases from J, the gap between germline ends came to 11 bases. There are 14 residues in the CDR3. Germline CDR1 SGHRS, CDR2 YFSETQ.

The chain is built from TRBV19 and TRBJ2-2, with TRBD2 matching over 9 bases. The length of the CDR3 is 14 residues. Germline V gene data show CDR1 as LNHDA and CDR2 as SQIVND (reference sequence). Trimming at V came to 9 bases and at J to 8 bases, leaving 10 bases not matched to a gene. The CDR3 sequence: CASRGGRAGGELFF. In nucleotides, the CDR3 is TGTGCCAGCAGGGGCGGGAGGGCCGGTGGGGAGCTGTTTTTT.

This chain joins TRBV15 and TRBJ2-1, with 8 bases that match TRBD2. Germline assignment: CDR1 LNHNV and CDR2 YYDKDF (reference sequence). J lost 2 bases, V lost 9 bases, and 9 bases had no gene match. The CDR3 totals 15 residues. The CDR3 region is CATWTSTHPYNEQFF. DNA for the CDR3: TGTGCCACTTGGACTAGCACCCATCCCTACAATGAGCAGTTCTTC.

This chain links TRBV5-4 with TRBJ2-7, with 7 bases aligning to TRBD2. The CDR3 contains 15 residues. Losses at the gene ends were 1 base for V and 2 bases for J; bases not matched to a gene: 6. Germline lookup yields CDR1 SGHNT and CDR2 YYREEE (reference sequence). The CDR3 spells CASSLNRTRTYEQYF. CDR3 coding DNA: TGTGCCAGCAGCTTGAACAGGACTAGAACCTACGAGCAGTACTTC.

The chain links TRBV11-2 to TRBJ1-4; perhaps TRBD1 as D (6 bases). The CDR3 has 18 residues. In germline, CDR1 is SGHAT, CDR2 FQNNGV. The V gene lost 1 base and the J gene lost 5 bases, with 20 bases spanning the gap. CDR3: CASSLAPIEQGRNEKLFF. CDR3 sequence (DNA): TGTGCCAGCAGCTTAGCCCCAATAGAACAGGGACGAAATGAAAAACTGTTTTTT. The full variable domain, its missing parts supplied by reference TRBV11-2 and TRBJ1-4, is EAGVAQSPRYKIIEKRQSVAFWCNPISGHATLYWYQQILGQGPKLLIQFQNNGVVDDSQLPKDRFSAERLKGVDSTLKIQPAKLEDSAVYLCASSLAPIEQGRNEKLFFGSGTQLSVL.

CDR3 in DNA: TGTGCCAGCAGTCCTGACTGGAACACTGAAGCTTTCTTT. Protein sequence: CASSPDWNTEAFF. The rearrangement uses TRBV2 and TRBJ1-1; no definite D call. There are 13 residues in the CDR3. V dropped 5 bases and J dropped 1 base, with 8 bases sitting between them. Looked up from germline, CDR1 is SNHLY and CDR2 is FYNNEI.

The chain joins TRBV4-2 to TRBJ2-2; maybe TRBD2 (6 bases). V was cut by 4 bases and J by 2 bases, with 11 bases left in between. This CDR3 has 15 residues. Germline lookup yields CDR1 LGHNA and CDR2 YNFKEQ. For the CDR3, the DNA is TGTGCCAGCAGCCTGGAGCGGGCTAACACCGGGGAGCTGTTTTTT. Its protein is CASSLERANTGELFF.

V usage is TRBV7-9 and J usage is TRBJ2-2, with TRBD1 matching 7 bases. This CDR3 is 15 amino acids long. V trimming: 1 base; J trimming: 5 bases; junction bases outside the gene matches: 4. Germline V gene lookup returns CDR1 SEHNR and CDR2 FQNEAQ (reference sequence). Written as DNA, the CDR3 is TGTGCCAGCAGCTTAGAGGGGGCGCGGACCGGGGAGCTGTTTTTT. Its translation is CASSLEGARTGELFF.

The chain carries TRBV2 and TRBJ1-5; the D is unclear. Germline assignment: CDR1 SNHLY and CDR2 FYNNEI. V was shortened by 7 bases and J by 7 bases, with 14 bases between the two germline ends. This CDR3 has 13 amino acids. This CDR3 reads CASTKEGHQPQHF. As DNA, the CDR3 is TGTGCCAGCACCAAGGAGGGTCACCAGCCCCAGCATTTT. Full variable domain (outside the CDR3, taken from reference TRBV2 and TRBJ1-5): EPEVTQTPSHQVTQMGQEVILRCVPISNHLYFYWYRQILGQKVEFLVSFYNNEISEKSEIFDDQFSVERPDGSNFTLKIRSTKLEDSAMYFCASTKEGHQPQHFGDGTRLSIL.

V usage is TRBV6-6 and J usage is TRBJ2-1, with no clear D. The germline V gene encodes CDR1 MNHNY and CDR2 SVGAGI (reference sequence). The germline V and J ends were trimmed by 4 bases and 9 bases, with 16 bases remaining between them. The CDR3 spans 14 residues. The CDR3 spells CASSSLEPAVEQFF. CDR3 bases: TGTGCCAGCAGTTCCCTCGAGCCCGCCGTTGAGCAGTTCTTC.

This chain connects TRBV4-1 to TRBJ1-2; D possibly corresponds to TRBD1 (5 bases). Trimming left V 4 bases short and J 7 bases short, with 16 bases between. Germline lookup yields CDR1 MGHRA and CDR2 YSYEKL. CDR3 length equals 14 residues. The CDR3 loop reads CASSPSGGVGGYTF. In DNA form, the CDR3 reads TGCGCCAGCAGCCCCTCGGGGGGGGTTGGTGGCTACACCTTC.

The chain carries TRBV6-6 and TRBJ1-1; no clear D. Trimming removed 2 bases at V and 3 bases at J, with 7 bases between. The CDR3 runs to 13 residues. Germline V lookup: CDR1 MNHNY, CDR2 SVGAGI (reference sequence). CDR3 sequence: CASSYDRYTEAFF. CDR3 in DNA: TGTGCCAGCAGTTACGATCGGTACACTGAAGCTTTCTTT.

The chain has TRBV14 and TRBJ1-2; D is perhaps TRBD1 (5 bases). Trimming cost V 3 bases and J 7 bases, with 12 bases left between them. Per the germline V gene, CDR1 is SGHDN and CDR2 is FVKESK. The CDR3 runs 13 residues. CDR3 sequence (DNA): TGTGCCAGCAGCCAGGTCCAGGGTTTTGGCTACACCTTC. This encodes CASSQVQGFGYTF.

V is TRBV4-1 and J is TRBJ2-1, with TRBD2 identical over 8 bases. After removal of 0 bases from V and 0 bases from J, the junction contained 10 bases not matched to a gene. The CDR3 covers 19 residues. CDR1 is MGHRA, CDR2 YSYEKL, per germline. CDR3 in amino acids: CASSQDEETSDYSYNEQFF. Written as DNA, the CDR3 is TGCGCCAGCAGCCAAGACGAAGAGACTAGCGATTACTCCTACAATGAGCAGTTCTTC.

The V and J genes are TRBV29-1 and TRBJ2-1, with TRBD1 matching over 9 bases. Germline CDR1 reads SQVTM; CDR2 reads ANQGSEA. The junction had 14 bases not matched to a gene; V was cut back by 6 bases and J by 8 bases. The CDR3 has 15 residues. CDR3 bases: TGCAGCGTGGGATCCGGGACAGGGCCCACCGATGAGCAGTTCTTC. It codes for CSVGSGTGPTDEQFF.

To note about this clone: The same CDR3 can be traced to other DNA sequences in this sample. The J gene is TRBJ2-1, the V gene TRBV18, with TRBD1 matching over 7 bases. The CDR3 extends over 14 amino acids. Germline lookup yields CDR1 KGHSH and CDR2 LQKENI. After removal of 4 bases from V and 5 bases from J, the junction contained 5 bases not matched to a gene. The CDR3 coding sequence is TGTGCCAGCTCACTTCGACAGGGCGACAATGAGCAGTTCTTC. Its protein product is CASSLRQGDNEQFF.

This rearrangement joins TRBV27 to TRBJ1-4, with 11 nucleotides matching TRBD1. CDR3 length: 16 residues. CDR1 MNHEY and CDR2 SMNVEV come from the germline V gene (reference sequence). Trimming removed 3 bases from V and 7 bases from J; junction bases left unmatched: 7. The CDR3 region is CASSFAGQGALEKLFF. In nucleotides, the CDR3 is TGTGCCAGCAGTTTTGCAGGACAGGGGGCGCTTGAAAAACTGTTTTTT.

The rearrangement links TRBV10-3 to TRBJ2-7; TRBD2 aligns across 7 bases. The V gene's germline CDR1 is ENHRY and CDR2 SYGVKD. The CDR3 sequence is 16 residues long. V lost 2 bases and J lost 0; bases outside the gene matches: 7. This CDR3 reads CAISEPSGLSSYEQYF. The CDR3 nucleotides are TGTGCCATCAGTGAGCCTAGCGGTCTGAGCTCCTACGAGCAGTACTTC.

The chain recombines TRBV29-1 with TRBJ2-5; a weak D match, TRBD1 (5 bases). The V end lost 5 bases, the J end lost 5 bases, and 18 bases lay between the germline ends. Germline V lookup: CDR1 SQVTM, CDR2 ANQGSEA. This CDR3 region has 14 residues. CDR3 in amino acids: CSVRVTQVPETQYF. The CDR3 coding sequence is TGCAGCGTTCGAGTTACACAGGTTCCGGAGACCCAGTACTTC.